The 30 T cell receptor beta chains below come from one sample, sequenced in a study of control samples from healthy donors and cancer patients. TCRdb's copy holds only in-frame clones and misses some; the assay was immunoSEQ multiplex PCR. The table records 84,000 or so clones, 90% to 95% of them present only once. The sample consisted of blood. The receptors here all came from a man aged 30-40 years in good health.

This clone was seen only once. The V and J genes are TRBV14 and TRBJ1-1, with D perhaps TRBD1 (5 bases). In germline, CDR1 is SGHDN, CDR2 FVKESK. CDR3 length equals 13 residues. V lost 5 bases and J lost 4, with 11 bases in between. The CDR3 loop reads CASSINQGTEAFF. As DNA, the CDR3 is TGTGCCAGCAGCATTAATCAGGGCACTGAAGCTTTCTTT.

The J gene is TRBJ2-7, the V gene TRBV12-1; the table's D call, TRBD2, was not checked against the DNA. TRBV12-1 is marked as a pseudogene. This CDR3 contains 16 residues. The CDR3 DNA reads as TGTGCCAGCAGCTTTGGACCGGGACTAGAATCTTACGAGCAGTACTTC. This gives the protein CASSFGPGLESYEQYF.

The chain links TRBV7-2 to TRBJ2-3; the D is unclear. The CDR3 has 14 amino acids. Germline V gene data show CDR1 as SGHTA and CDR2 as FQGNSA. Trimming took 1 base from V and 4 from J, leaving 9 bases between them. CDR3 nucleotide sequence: TGTGCCAGCAGCTTAGGCGCAGTGTCAGATACGCAGTATTTT. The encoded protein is CASSLGAVSDTQYF.

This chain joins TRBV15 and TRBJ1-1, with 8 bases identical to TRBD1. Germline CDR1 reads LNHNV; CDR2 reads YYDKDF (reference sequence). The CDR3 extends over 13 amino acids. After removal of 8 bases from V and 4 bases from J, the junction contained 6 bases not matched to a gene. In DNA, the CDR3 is TGTGCCACCGCCGCAGGGGGCCTCACTGAAGCTTTCTTT. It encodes CATAAGGLTEAFF.

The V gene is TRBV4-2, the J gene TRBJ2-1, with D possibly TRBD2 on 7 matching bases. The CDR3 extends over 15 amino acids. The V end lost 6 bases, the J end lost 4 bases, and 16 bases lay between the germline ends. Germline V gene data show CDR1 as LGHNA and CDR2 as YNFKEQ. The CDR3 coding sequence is TGTGCCAGCAGTCTAAACGGGGGGCCATACAATGAGCAGTTCTTC. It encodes CASSLNGGPYNEQFF.

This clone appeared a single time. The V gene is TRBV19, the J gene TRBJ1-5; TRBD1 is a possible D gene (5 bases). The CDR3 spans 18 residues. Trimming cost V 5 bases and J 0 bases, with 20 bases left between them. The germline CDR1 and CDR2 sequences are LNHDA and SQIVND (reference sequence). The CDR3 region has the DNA TGTGCCAGTAGTCTCCGGACAAAAAGGGCGTATAGCAATCAGCCCCAGCATTTT. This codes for CASSLRTKRAYSNQPQHF.

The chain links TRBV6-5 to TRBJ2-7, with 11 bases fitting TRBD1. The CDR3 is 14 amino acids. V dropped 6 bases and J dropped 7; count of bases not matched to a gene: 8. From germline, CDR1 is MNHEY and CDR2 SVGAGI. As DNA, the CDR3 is TGTGCCAGCAGCAAACCGGGACAGGGGGGGGAGCAGTACTTC. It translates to CASSKPGQGGEQYF.

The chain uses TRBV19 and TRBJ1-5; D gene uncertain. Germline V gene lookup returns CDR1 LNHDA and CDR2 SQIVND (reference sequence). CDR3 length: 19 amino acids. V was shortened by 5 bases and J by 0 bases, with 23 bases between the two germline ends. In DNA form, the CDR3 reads TGTGCCAGTAGTGCGGAGACAAGTATGGCGTTCGGTAGCAATCAGCCCCAGCATTTT. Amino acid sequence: CASSAETSMAFGSNQPQHF.

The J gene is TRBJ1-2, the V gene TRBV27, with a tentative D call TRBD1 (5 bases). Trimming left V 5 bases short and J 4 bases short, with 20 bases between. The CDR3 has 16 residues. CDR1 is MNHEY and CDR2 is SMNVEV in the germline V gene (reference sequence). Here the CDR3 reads CASSLLLGGLVYGYTF. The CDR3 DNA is TGTGCCAGCAGTCTCCTATTGGGGGGTTTGGTCTATGGCTACACCTTC.

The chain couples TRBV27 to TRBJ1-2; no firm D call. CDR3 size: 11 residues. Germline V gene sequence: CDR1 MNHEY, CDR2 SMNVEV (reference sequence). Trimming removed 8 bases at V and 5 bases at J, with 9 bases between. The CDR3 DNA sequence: TGTGCCAGCCTCGGGCCGTATGGCTACACCTTC. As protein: CASLGPYGYTF.

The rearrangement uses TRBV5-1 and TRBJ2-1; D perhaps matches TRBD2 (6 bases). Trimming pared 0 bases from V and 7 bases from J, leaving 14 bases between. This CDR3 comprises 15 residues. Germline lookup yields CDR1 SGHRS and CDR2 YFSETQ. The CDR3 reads CASSLEPGEINEQFF. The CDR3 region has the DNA TGCGCCAGCAGCTTGGAACCGGGAGAGATTAATGAGCAGTTCTTC.

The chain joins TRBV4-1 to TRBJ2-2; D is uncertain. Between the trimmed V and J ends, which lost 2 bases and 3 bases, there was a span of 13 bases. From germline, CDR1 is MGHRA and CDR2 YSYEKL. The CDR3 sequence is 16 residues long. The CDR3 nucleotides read TGCGCCAGCAGCCAATCCCCGAGTGTCTACACCGGGGAGCTGTTTTTT. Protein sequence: CASSQSPSVYTGELFF.

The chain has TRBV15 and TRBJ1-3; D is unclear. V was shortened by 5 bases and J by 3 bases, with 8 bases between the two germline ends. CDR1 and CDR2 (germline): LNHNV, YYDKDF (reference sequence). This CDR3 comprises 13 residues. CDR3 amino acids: CATSAEVGNTIYF. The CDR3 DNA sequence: TGTGCCACCAGCGCCGAAGTTGGAAACACCATATATTTT.

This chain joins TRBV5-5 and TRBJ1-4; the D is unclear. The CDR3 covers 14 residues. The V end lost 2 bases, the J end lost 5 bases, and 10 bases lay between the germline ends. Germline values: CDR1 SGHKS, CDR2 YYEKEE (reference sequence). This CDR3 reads CASSFLDGNEKLFF. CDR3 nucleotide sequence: TGTGCCAGCAGCTTTCTGGACGGAAATGAAAAACTGTTTTTT.

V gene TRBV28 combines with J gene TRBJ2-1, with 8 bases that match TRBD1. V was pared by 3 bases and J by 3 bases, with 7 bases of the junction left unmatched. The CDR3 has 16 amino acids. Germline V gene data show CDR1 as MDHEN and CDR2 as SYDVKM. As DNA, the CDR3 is TGTGCCAGCAGTTTGCAGGGGGCCATAAACTACAATGAGCAGTTCTTC. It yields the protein CASSLQGAINYNEQFF.

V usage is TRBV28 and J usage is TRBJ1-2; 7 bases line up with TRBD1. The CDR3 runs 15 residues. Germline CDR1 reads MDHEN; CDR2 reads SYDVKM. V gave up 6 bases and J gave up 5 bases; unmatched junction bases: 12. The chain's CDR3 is CASSTPPGQKYGYTF. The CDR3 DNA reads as TGTGCCAGCAGCACCCCACCGGGACAGAAGTATGGCTACACCTTC.

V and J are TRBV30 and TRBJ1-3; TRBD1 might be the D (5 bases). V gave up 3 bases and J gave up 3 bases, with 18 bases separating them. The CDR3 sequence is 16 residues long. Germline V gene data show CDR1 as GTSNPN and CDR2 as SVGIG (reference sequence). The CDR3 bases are TGTGCCTGGAGCCCGGGTGGGGGAGTGGATGGAAACACCATATATTTT. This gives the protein CAWSPGGGVDGNTIYF.

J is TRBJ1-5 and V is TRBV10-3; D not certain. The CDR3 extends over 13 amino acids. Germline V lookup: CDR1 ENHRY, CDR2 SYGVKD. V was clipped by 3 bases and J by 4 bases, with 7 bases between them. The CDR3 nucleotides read TGTGCCATCAGTGACAGCAGGAATCAGCCCCAGCATTTT. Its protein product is CAISDSRNQPQHF.

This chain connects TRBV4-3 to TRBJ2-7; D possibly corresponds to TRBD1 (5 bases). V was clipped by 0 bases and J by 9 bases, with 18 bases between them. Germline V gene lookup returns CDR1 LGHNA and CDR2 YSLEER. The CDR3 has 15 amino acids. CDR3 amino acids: CASSQDVDSDLRQYF. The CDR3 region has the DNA TGCGCCAGCAGCCAAGATGTAGACAGTGATTTGCGGCAGTACTTC.

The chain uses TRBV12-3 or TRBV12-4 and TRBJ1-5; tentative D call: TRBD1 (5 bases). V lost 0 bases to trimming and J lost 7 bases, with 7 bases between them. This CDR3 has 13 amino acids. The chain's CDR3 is CASSLAQGQPQHF. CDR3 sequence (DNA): TGTGCCAGCAGTTTAGCCCAGGGCCAGCCCCAGCATTTT.

In DNA, the CDR3 is TGTGCCAGCAGCTTAGGGGACAGGGTACGGGGGAATGAGCAGTTCTTC. Translating it yields CASSLGDRVRGNEQFF. The chain joins TRBV7-2 to TRBJ2-1, with TRBD1 matching 9 bases. The trim removed 1 base at V and 7 bases at J, leaving 8 bases unmatched. CDR1 and CDR2 (germline): SGHTA, FQGNSA. The CDR3 sequence is 16 residues long. Filled out from reference TRBV7-2 and TRBJ2-1, the complete variable domain reads GAGVSQSPSNKVTEKGKDVELRCDPISGHTALYWYRQSLGQGLEFLIYFQGNSAPDKSGLPSDRFSAERTGGSVSTLTIQRTQQEDSAVYLCASSLGDRVRGNEQFFGPGTRLTVL.

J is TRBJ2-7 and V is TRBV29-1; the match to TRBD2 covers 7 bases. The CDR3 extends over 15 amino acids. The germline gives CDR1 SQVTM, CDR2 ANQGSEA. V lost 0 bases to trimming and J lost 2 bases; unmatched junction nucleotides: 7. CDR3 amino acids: CSVEDSASGTYEQYF. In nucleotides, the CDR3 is TGCAGCGTTGAAGATAGCGCTAGCGGAACCTACGAGCAGTACTTC.

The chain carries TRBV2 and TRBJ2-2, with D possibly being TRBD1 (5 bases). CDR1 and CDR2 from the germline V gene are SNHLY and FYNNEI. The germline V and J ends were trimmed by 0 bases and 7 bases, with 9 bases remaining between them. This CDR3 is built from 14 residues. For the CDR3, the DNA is TGTGCCAGCAGTGAAGCCAAGGGGAACGGGGAGCTGTTTTTT. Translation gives CASSEAKGNGELFF. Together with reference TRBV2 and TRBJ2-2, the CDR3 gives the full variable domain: EPEVTQTPSHQVTQMGQEVILRCVPISNHLYFYWYRQILGQKVEFLVSFYNNEISEKSEIFDDQFSVERPDGSNFTLKIRSTKLEDSAMYFCASSEAKGNGELFFGEGSRLTVL.

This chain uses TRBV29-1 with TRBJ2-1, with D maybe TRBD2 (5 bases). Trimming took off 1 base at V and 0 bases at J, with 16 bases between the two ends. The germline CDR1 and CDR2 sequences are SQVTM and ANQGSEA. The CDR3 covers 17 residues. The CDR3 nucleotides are TGCAGCGTTGAAGTGGGGAGCGGCCCGAGCTCCTACAATGAGCAGTTCTTC. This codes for CSVEVGSGPSSYNEQFF.

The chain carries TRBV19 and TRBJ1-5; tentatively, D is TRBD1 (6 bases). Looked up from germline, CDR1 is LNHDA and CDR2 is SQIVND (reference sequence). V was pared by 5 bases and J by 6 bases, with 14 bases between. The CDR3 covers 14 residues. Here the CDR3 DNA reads TGTGCCAGTAGTGAGGCGGGGGCGGGTCAGCCCCAGCATTTT. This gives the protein CASSEAGAGQPQHF.

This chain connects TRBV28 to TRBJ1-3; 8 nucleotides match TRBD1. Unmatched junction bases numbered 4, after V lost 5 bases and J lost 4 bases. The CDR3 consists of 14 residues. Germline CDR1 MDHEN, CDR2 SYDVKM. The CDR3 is CASSVTGGGNTIYF. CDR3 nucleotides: TGTGCCAGCAGTGTTACAGGGGGAGGAAACACCATATATTTT.

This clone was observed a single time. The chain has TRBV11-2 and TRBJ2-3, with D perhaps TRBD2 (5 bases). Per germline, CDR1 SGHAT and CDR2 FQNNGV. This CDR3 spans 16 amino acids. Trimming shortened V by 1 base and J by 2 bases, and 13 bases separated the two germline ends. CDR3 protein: CASSLATGRATDTQYF. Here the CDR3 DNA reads TGTGCCAGCAGCTTAGCCACGGGAAGGGCCACAGATACGCAGTATTTT.

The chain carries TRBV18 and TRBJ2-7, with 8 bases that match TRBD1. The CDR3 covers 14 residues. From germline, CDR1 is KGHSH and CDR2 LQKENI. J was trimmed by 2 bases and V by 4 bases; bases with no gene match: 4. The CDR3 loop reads CASSRGTGTYEQYF. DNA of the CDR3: TGTGCCAGCTCACGCGGGACAGGAACCTACGAGCAGTACTTC.

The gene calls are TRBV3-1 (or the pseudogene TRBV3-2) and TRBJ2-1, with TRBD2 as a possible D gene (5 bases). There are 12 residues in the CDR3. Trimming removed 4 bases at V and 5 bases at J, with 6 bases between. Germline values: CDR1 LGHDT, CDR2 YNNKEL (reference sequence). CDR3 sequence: CASSRADNEQFF. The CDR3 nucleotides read TGTGCCAGCAGCCGAGCGGACAATGAGCAGTTCTTC.

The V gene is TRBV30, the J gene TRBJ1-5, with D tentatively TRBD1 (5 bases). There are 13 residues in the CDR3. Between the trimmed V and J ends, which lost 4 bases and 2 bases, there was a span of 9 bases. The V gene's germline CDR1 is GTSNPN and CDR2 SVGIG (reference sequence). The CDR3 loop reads CAWTRGGNQPQHF. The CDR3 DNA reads TGTGCCTGGACACGGGGGGGCAATCAGCCCCAGCATTTT.